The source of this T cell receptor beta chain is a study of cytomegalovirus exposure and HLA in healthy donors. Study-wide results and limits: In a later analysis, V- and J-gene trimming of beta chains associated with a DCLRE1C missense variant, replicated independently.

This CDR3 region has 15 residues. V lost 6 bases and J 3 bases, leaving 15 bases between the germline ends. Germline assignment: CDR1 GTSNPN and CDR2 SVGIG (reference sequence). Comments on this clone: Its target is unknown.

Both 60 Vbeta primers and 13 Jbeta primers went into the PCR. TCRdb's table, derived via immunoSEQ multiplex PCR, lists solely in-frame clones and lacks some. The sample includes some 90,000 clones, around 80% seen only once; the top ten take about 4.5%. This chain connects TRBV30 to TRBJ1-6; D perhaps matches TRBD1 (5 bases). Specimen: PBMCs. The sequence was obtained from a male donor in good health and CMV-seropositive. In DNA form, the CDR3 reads TGTGCCTGCCCCGGGGGGGTTAACTATAATTCACCCCTCCACTTT. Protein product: CACPGGVNYNSPLHF.